This TCR beta chain emerged from a study of early T cells in non-severe SARS-CoV-2 infection. The germline V gene has CDR1 LGHDT and CDR2 YNNKEL (reference sequence). V was pared by 8 bases and J by 4 bases, with 8 bases of the junction left unmatched. The length of the CDR3 is 14 residues. Study findings and constraints: In VDJdb matching, anti-spike CD8 responses were favored while private and CD4 specificities went missing.

Tagging with unique molecular identifiers was applied to individual cDNA molecules. TCRdb recomputed calls from the 5' RACE reads with MiXCR, one row per CDR3 protein. The data contain tens of thousands of distinct CDR3 sequences, around 4.7% of them singletons. In regard to this clonotype: What it binds is not known.

This receptor was obtained from an adult who was a healthcare worker with PCR-confirmed SARS-CoV-2 infection or an uninfected control (not recorded which). The chain carries TRBV3-1 and TRBJ2-3; 8 nucleotides match TRBD2. Sequencing was done on a sample of whole blood. The CDR3 region has the DNA TGTGCCAGCGCGGCGGGAGGTGGAGCAGATACGCAGTATTTT. Translation gives CASAAGGGADTQYF.